These 10 T cell receptor beta chains share one sample of origin, sequenced in a study of cytomegalovirus exposure and HLA in healthy donors (dated by TCRdb to 2015 to 2018). Library prep was done by the immunoSEQ multiplex PCR assay. The multiplex PCR relied on a mix of 60 forward primers for TCR Vbeta segments and 13 reverse primers for TCR Jbeta segments. Not all clones reach the TCRdb copy of this immuneACCESS table, which keeps in-frame sequences only. Checked studies attribute under half of the gap to unresolved V genes and leave the rest unexplained. The sample table shows over 30,000 clones, and about three fifths are seen once. The top ten clonotypes cover 20% to 25% of the sample. The sample taken for sequencing was PBMCs. The receptor source for this set is a man in his fifties in good health and CMV-seropositive.

The genes are TRBV4-3 and TRBJ2-3, with a tentative D call TRBD1 (6 bases). The germline V and J ends were trimmed by 0 bases and 4 bases, with 26 bases remaining between them. Germline V gene sequence: CDR1 LGHNA, CDR2 YSLEER. This CDR3 has 20 residues. The CDR3 loop reads CASSQDRARGKGVHADTQYF. The CDR3 DNA is TGCGCCAGCAGCCAAGATCGGGCGAGGGGCAAGGGGGTACACGCAGATACGCAGTATTTT.

This clone was counted a few times. The chain recombines TRBV4-1 with TRBJ2-3; weak D call: TRBD2 (6 bases). The germline V gene encodes CDR1 MGHRA and CDR2 YSYEKL. With 4 bases removed from V and 4 bases from J, the gap between germline ends came to 18 bases. The CDR3 has 16 amino acids. CDR3 protein: CASSPEAGLVADTQYF. Here the CDR3 DNA reads TGCGCCAGCAGCCCCGAGGCGGGACTTGTAGCAGATACGCAGTATTTT.

This clone has more than one count but fewer than ten. The rearrangement uses TRBV7-2 and TRBJ2-5; the match to TRBD2 covers 9 bases. Near its end, the DNA agrees better with TRBJ2-7, so the J call may be wrong. Germline V gives CDR1 SGHTA, CDR2 FQGNSA. The CDR3 has 16 amino acids. The CDR3 sequence is CASSLTLAGGNGEQYF. The CDR3 nucleotides are TGTGCCAGCAGCTTAACGTTGGCGGGAGGGAACGGCGAGCAGTACTTC.

This clone was found a few times. The gene calls are TRBV4-2 and TRBJ1-2, with a possible D match to TRBD1 (6 bases). The CDR3 runs 17 residues. Germline CDR1 LGHNA, CDR2 YNFKEQ. Trimming took off 1 base at V and 2 bases at J, with 17 bases between the two ends. The chain's CDR3 is CASSQVWASGGNYGYTF. CDR3 coding DNA: TGTGCCAGCAGCCAAGTTTGGGCTTCGGGGGGCAACTATGGCTACACCTTC.

A few counts support this clone. The J gene is TRBJ1-5, the V gene TRBV7-9, with TRBD1 identical over 8 bases. This CDR3 spans 16 amino acids. The V segment lost 5 bases and the J segment 6 bases; nucleotides outside the gene matches: 12. Per the germline V gene, CDR1 is SEHNR and CDR2 is FQNEAQ (reference sequence). The CDR3 here is CASSAGQAAIGQPQHF. DNA of the CDR3: TGTGCCAGCAGCGCGGGACAGGCTGCGATCGGTCAGCCCCAGCATTTT.

The chain joins TRBV4-1 to TRBJ2-7; TRBD1 matches at 10 bases. V shed 0 bases and J 5 bases; nucleotides not matched to a gene: 4. From germline, CDR1 is MGHRA and CDR2 YSYEKL. The CDR3 runs to 15 residues. CDR3 amino acids: CASSQDRQGANEQYF. For the CDR3, the DNA is TGCGCCAGCAGCCAAGATCGACAGGGGGCCAACGAGCAGTACTTC.

The chain links TRBV6-5 to TRBJ1-2; weak D call: TRBD1 (6 bases). The CDR3 consists of 15 residues. CDR1 and CDR2 from the germline V gene are MNHEY and SVGAGI. V was trimmed by 0 bases and J by 4 bases, leaving 12 bases between them. CDR3 sequence reads: CASSYSGARFYGYTF. For the CDR3, the DNA is TGTGCCAGCAGTTACTCGGGGGCTCGGTTCTATGGCTACACCTTC.

The rearrangement links TRBV6-5 to TRBJ1-4, with 7 bases fitting TRBD1. Germline values: CDR1 MNHEY, CDR2 SVGAGI. The CDR3 has 14 residues. Unmatched junction bases numbered 9, after V lost 7 bases and J lost 7 bases. As DNA, the CDR3 is TGTGCCAGCACTAAGACAGGGAATCTTGAAAAACTGTTTTTT. Its translation is CASTKTGNLEKLFF.

V is TRBV9 and J is TRBJ2-7, with 8 bases that match TRBD2. Germline values: CDR1 SGDLS, CDR2 YYNGEE. V lost 3 bases, J lost 6 bases, and 8 bases stayed unmatched. This CDR3 contains 14 residues. As DNA, the CDR3 is TGTGCCAGCAGCGGTACTAGCGGTTCGGTCGAGCAGTACTTC. Translation: CASSGTSGSVEQYF.

The rearrangement uses TRBV9 and TRBJ1-1; 9 nucleotides line up with TRBD1. Germline CDR1 reads SGDLS; CDR2 reads YYNGEE. The CDR3 has 14 amino acids. Trimming removed 4 bases from V and 4 bases from J; junction bases left unmatched: 5. CDR3 nucleotides: TGTGCCAGCAGCCTGGGACAGGGCGGCACTGAAGCTTTCTTT. It codes for CASSLGQGGTEAFF.